This T cell receptor beta chain was found in a study of cytomegalovirus exposure and HLA in healthy donors. Broader study findings: In a later analysis, parvovirus B19, influenza, CMV and Epstein-Barr virus appeared linked to several top co-occurrence clusters. The later analysis indicated that the majority of CMV-associated TCR beta chains appeared HLA-restricted. Later analysis revealed greater clonal expansion in HLA-associated TCR beta chains than in equally common others.

PCR primers comprised 60 Vbeta and 13 Jbeta primers. Profiled with immunoSEQ multiplex PCR; TCRdb holds only in-frame clones, not every one. Here the sample spans around 180,000 clones, 84% being singletons. A remark on this clone: Its antigen is currently unknown.

This clonotype originated in a man between 18 and 29 years old in good health and CMV-seronegative. Specimen: PBMCs.

CDR3 protein: CASSPLRTSGRRLEQYF. Written as DNA, the CDR3 is TGTGCCAGCTCACCACTCCGGACTAGCGGGAGGAGGCTCGAGCAGTACTTC. The V gene is TRBV18, the J gene TRBJ2-7; 14 bases agree with TRBD2. This CDR3 contains 17 residues. V shed 1 base and J 6 bases; nucleotides not matched to a gene: 8. In germline, CDR1 is KGHSH, CDR2 LQKENI.